These 30 T cell receptor beta chains were sequenced from one sample in a study of glioma-infiltrating T cells after dendritic cell vaccination. TCRdb's table, derived via immunoSEQ multiplex PCR, lists solely in-frame clones and lacks some. The table shows 2,000 to 2,500 clones, with 70% to 80% occurring only once. Time point meaning: after dendritic cell vaccination, including at tumor progression/relapse. Autologous tumor lysate was loaded overnight onto monocyte-derived dendritic cells grown seven days with IL-4 and GM-CSF. The input for sequencing was tumor tissue, taken after dendritic cell vaccination. These TCRs come from a human donor with glioblastoma.

The rearrangement joins TRBV21-1 to TRBJ2-1; no check of the table's D call, TRBD2, against the DNA was made. TRBV21-1 is reported as a pseudogene. This CDR3 has 15 residues. The CDR3 nucleotides are TGTGCCAGCAGCAAGGTGAGGGTTTCCTACAATGAGCAGTTCTTC. Protein product: CASSKVRVSYNEQFF.

The rearrangement joins TRBV14 to TRBJ2-5; D gene ambiguous. The CDR3 covers 15 residues. Trimming left V 2 bases short and J 5 bases short, with 15 bases between. Looked up from germline, CDR1 is SGHDN and CDR2 is FVKESK. As DNA, the CDR3 is TGTGCCAGCAGCCAACGTAGATCTACCTGGGAGACCCAGTACTTC. Translation: CASSQRRSTWETQYF.

The rearrangement links TRBV28 to TRBJ1-4; 7 bases map to TRBD1. The CDR3 is 16 residues long. V shed 2 bases, J shed 6 bases, and the junction held 9 bases outside the gene matches. Germline assignment: CDR1 MDHEN and CDR2 SYDVKM. The CDR3 bases are TGTGCCAGCAGTTTAGCCATTGACAGGGAGGATGAAAAACTGTTTTTT. As protein: CASSLAIDREDEKLFF.

This clone was picked up a small number of times. This chain links TRBV7-9 with TRBJ2-3, with TRBD2 as a possible D gene (6 bases). Per germline, CDR1 SEHNR and CDR2 FQNEAQ (reference sequence). V was trimmed by 4 bases and J by 3 bases, leaving 14 bases between them. The CDR3 loop spans 15 amino acids. CDR3 protein: CASSSFGGITDTQYF. CDR3 in DNA: TGTGCCAGCAGCTCCTTTGGCGGGATAACAGATACGCAGTATTTT.

The rearrangement links TRBV6-6 to TRBJ2-5; 8 bases line up with TRBD2. The V gene end was trimmed by 6 bases and the J gene end by 1 base; junction bases not matched to a gene: 7. This CDR3 contains 15 residues. From germline, CDR1 is MNHNY and CDR2 SVGAGI (reference sequence). The CDR3, as DNA: TGTGCCAGCAGCCCCGAGCGGGAGCGCCAAGAGACCCAGTACTTC. Amino acids: CASSPERERQETQYF.

The V and J genes are TRBV18 and TRBJ2-7, with 9 positions matching TRBD2. Looked up from germline, CDR1 is KGHSH and CDR2 is LQKENI. The CDR3 contains 17 residues. Unmatched junction bases numbered 11, after V lost 3 bases and J lost 2 bases. The CDR3 spells CASSPTTSGLAPYEQYF. DNA for the CDR3: TGTGCCAGCTCACCGACGACCTCGGGACTAGCCCCCTACGAGCAGTACTTC.

The chain carries TRBV27 and TRBJ2-3, with 7 bases fitting TRBD2. Germline CDR1 and CDR2: MNHEY and SMNVEV (reference sequence). The length of the CDR3 is 14 residues. Trimming cost V 2 bases and J 7 bases; bases outside gene matches: 6. This CDR3 is CASSLPGEGNTQYF. In DNA form, the CDR3 reads TGTGCCAGCAGTTTACCGGGGGAGGGGAATACGCAGTATTTT.

This chain joins TRBV7-3 and TRBJ1-1, with no clear D. V dropped 0 bases and J dropped 1 base, with 9 bases sitting between them. The CDR3 covers 15 residues. Germline V gives CDR1 SGHTA, CDR2 FQGTGA. CDR3 sequence reads: CASSLTISGNTEAFF. CDR3 DNA: TGTGCCAGCAGCTTAACTATTTCAGGGAACACTGAAGCTTTCTTT.

This chain's CDR3 is CASSPGAANTGELFF. Here the CDR3 DNA reads TGTGCCAGTAGTCCCGGTGCCGCCAACACCGGGGAGCTGTTTTTT. The genes are TRBV19 and TRBJ2-2; D remains unclear. In germline, CDR1 is LNHDA, CDR2 SQIVND (reference sequence). CDR3 length: 15 amino acids. Trimming shortened V by 5 bases and J by 2 bases, and 12 bases separated the two germline ends. Together with reference TRBV19 and TRBJ2-2, the CDR3 gives the full variable domain: DGGITQSPKYLFRKEGQNVTLSCEQNLNHDAMYWYRQDPGQGLRLIYYSQIVNDFQKGDIAEGYSVSREKKESFPLTVTSAQKNPTAFYLCASSPGAANTGELFFGEGSRLTVL.

The gene calls are TRBV7-2 and TRBJ2-7, with 10 bases aligning to TRBD2. There are 17 residues in the CDR3. J lost 2 bases, V lost 4 bases, and 11 bases had no gene match. The V gene's germline CDR1 is SGHTA and CDR2 FQGNSA. The CDR3 coding sequence is TGTGCCAGCAGCTATCTACCCAGCGGGAGGGCTGCCTACGAGCAGTACTTC. Translation gives CASSYLPSGRAAYEQYF. The entire variable domain, with the rest obtained from reference TRBV7-2 and TRBJ2-7, is as follows: GAGVSQSPSNKVTEKGKDVELRCDPISGHTALYWYRQSLGQGLEFLIYFQGNSAPDKSGLPSDRFSAERTGGSVSTLTIQRTQQEDSAVYLCASSYLPSGRAAYEQYFGPGTRLTVT.

CDR3 loop: CASSGRGQGAGSDTQYF. CDR3 in DNA: TGTGCCAGCAGCGGACGGGGACAGGGGGCCGGTTCCGATACGCAGTATTTT. V and J are TRBV11-2 and TRBJ2-3; 12 bases are a match to TRBD1. The CDR3 totals 17 residues. The V gene end was trimmed by 5 bases and the J gene end by 6 bases; junction bases not matched to a gene: 12. Germline V gene sequence: CDR1 SGHAT, CDR2 FQNNGV. The complete variable domain, with remaining parts taken from reference TRBV11-2 and TRBJ2-3, reads EAGVAQSPRYKIIEKRQSVAFWCNPISGHATLYWYQQILGQGPKLLIQFQNNGVVDDSQLPKDRFSAERLKGVDSTLKIQPAKLEDSAVYLCASSGRGQGAGSDTQYFGPGTRLTVL.

As DNA, the CDR3 is TGTGCCAGTAACGACGTCGCGGGGGGAAGTCAGCCCCAGCATTTT. Its translation is CASNDVAGGSQPQHF. The chain links TRBV19 to TRBJ1-5; possibly TRBD1 for D (5 bases). In germline, CDR1 is LNHDA, CDR2 SQIVND (reference sequence). The CDR3 is 15 residues long. V was trimmed by 7 bases and J by 6 bases, leaving 19 bases between them.

The genes are TRBV4-1 and TRBJ2-1, with 8 nucleotides matching TRBD2. V shed 0 bases, J shed 4 bases, and the junction held 8 bases outside the gene matches. From germline, CDR1 is MGHRA and CDR2 YSYEKL. The CDR3 has 17 residues. This CDR3 is CASSQEIRTSSYNEQFF. The CDR3 DNA reads TGCGCCAGCAGCCAAGAGATTAGGACTAGCAGTTACAATGAGCAGTTCTTC.

The chain links TRBV1 to TRBJ2-7; TRBD2 is the table's D call, not checked against the DNA. TRBV1 is termed a pseudogene. The length of the CDR3 is 16 residues. CDR3 nucleotide sequence: TGCACCAGCAGCCAAGAAGGAGGGTCCAGCTCCTACGAGCAGTACTTC. This encodes CTSSQEGGSSSYEQYF.

This rearrangement joins TRBV5-4 to TRBJ2-1; TRBD2 might be the D (5 bases). V gave up 0 bases and J gave up 10 bases, with 17 bases separating them. Per germline, CDR1 SGHNT and CDR2 YYREEE (reference sequence). The CDR3 runs to 15 residues. CDR3 in amino acids: CASSLGYDYSAEQFF. Written as DNA, the CDR3 is TGTGCCAGCAGCTTGGGATACGACTACTCCGCGGAGCAGTTCTTC.

This clone has just a few counts. The J gene is TRBJ1-5, the V gene TRBV4-1, with 7 bases fitting TRBD1. V trimming: 1 base; J trimming: 6 bases; junction bases outside the gene matches: 9. Germline V gene lookup returns CDR1 MGHRA and CDR2 YSYEKL. This CDR3 spans 16 amino acids. As DNA, the CDR3 is TGCGCCAGCAGCCAAGCAGACAGGGTGGGTAGTCAGCCCCAGCATTTT. Translating it yields CASSQADRVGSQPQHF.

The V gene is TRBV18, the J gene TRBJ1-3, with D maybe TRBD1 (5 bases). V was pared by 1 base and J by 0 bases, with 7 bases between. The CDR3 consists of 15 residues. Germline lookup yields CDR1 KGHSH and CDR2 LQKENI. CDR3 sequence: CASSPQGNSGNTIYF. The CDR3 DNA is TGTGCCAGCTCACCACAGGGGAACTCTGGAAACACCATATATTTT.

The genes are TRBV6-4 and TRBJ2-1; D is possibly TRBD1 (6 bases). Looked up from germline, CDR1 is MRHNA and CDR2 is SNTAGT. The germline V and J ends were trimmed by 3 bases and 8 bases, with 11 bases remaining between them. This CDR3 spans 13 amino acids. CDR3 coding DNA: TGTGCCAGCAGTGAGGGGGCCTTCGATGAGCAGTTCTTC. Translation: CASSEGAFDEQFF.

The CDR3 is CASGLDRVTDTQYF. CDR3 DNA: TGTGCTAGTGGTTTGGACAGGGTAACCGATACGCAGTATTTT. The genes are TRBV12-5 and TRBJ2-3; D perhaps matches TRBD1 (6 bases). V lost 1 base, J lost 6 bases, and 11 bases lay in between. The germline V gene encodes CDR1 LGHNT and CDR2 FRNRAP. The CDR3 covers 14 residues.

This clone was seen a single time. The chain is built from TRBV2 and TRBJ2-7; 8 bases agree with TRBD2. The CDR3 consists of 18 residues. CDR1 is SNHLY and CDR2 is FYNNEI in the germline V gene. The trim removed 4 bases at V and 5 bases at J, leaving 19 bases unmatched. The DNA of the CDR3 is TGTGCCAGCAGTGGACGGGGGCGGTGGCGGGAGGATGCCCACGAGCAGTACTTC. Its translation: CASSGRGRWREDAHEQYF. Complete variable domain (other parts from reference TRBV2 and TRBJ2-7): EPEVTQTPSHQVTQMGQEVILRCVPISNHLYFYWYRQILGQKVEFLVSFYNNEISEKSEIFDDQFSVERPDGSNFTLKIRSTKLEDSAMYFCASSGRGRWREDAHEQYFGPGTRLTVT.

This rearrangement joins TRBV19 to TRBJ2-6; the match to TRBD1 covers 7 bases. CDR3 length: 18 residues. Germline V lookup: CDR1 LNHDA, CDR2 SQIVND (reference sequence). Losses at the gene ends were 0 bases for V and 0 bases for J; bases not matched to a gene: 5. The CDR3 here is CASSIESDRPSGANVLTF. CDR3 in DNA: TGTGCCAGTAGTATAGAGTCGGACAGGCCCTCTGGGGCCAACGTCCTGACTTTC.

This clone appeared a few times. The rearrangement joins TRBV10-3 to TRBJ1-2; TRBD1 matches at 12 bases. This CDR3 contains 15 residues. V shed 4 bases, J shed 4 bases, and the junction held 4 bases outside the gene matches. Germline CDR1 and CDR2: ENHRY and SYGVKD. CDR3 nucleotide sequence: TGTGCCATCAGTGCGGGACAGGGGGCTGTCTATGGCTACACCTTC. Translation gives CAISAGQGAVYGYTF.

J is TRBJ2-3 and V is TRBV20-1; D uncertain. CDR3 length equals 11 residues. Between the trimmed V and J ends, which lost 4 bases and 3 bases, there was a span of 5 bases. Germline V gene data show CDR1 as DFQATT and CDR2 as SNEGSKA (reference sequence). CDR3 in amino acids: CSATRTDTQYF. CDR3 in DNA: TGCAGTGCTACTAGGACAGATACGCAGTATTTT.

With regard to this clone: Other nucleotide sequences from this sample produce the same CDR3. The CDR3 bases are TGTGCCAGTAGTCTCGACAGGGCGTGGGGTTCCCCCCTCCACTTT. Protein sequence: CASSLDRAWGSPLHF. This sequence joins TRBV19 and TRBJ1-6; 7 nucleotides align to TRBD1. Germline V gene lookup returns CDR1 LNHDA and CDR2 SQIVND (reference sequence). The V and J ends lost 5 bases and 13 bases, in that order; junction bases with no gene match: 14. The CDR3 sequence is 15 residues long.

The chain couples TRBV30 to TRBJ1-5, with TRBD1 as a possible D gene (5 bases). CDR1 is GTSNPN and CDR2 is SVGIG in the germline V gene (reference sequence). The CDR3 is 14 amino acids. V dropped 2 bases and J dropped 0 bases, with 8 bases sitting between them. CDR3: CAWSRTSSNQPQHF. The CDR3 DNA reads TGTGCCTGGAGTCGGACATCTAGCAATCAGCCCCAGCATTTT.

V usage is TRBV7-8 and J usage is TRBJ2-1; D uncertain. Germline assignment: CDR1 SGHVS and CDR2 FQNEAQ. Trimming pared 0 bases from V and 12 bases from J, leaving 9 bases between. This CDR3 region has 12 residues. In DNA form, the CDR3 reads TGTGCCAGCAGCTTAGCAAAAGGCGGGCAGTTCTTC. Translating it yields CASSLAKGGQFF.

CDR3 sequence: CASTILPVRGAGDGYTF. CDR3 nucleotide sequence: TGTGCCAGCACGATCCTCCCGGTTCGGGGGGCCGGAGATGGCTACACCTTC. The rearrangement links TRBV21-1 to TRBJ1-2. TRBV21-1 is described as a pseudogene. CDR3 length: 17 amino acids.

The chain links TRBV7-9 to TRBJ2-3; D gene unclear. V shed 1 base and J shed 5 bases, with 16 bases lying between them. The CDR3 runs 16 residues. Germline values: CDR1 SEHNR, CDR2 FQNEAQ (reference sequence). This CDR3 is CASSLVEVLVRDTQYF. Here the CDR3 DNA reads TGTGCCAGCAGCTTAGTTGAAGTCCTAGTGAGAGATACGCAGTATTTT.

The V call is TRBV10-1, the J call TRBJ2-1, with D uncertain. Per germline, CDR1 WNHNN and CDR2 SYGVQD (reference sequence). This CDR3 comprises 16 residues. The V end was cut by 5 bases, the J end by 2 bases, with 16 bases between. The CDR3 DNA reads TGCGCCAGCAGTCCGCGACGTAGCCTCCCCTACAATGAGCAGTTCTTC. It codes for CASSPRRSLPYNEQFF.

This clone was observed a few times. The chain joins TRBV19 to TRBJ2-2; 9 bases map to TRBD1. The CDR3 runs to 17 residues. Trimming at V came to 7 bases and at J to 2 bases, leaving 11 bases not matched to a gene. Germline CDR1 is LNHDA and CDR2 is SQIVND (reference sequence). CDR3 nucleotides: TGTGCCAGTAAAGGGACAGGGAACTGGATAAACACCGGGGAGCTGTTTTTT. Translating gives CASKGTGNWINTGELFF. Drawing the rest from reference TRBV19 and TRBJ2-2, the complete variable domain is DGGITQSPKYLFRKEGQNVTLSCEQNLNHDAMYWYRQDPGQGLRLIYYSQIVNDFQKGDIAEGYSVSREKKESFPLTVTSAQKNPTAFYLCASKGTGNWINTGELFFGEGSRLTVL.